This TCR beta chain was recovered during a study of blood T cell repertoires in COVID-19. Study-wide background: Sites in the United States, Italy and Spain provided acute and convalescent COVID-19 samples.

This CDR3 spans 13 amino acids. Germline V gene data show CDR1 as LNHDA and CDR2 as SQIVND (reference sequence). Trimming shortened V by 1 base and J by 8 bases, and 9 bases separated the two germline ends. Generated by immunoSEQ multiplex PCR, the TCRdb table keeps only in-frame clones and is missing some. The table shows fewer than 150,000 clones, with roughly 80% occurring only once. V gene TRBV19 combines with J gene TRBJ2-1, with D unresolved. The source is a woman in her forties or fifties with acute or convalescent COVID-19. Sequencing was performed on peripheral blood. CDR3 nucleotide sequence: TGTGCCAGTAGTATAGGAGGAGACTATGAGCAGTTCTTC. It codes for CASSIGGDYEQFF.